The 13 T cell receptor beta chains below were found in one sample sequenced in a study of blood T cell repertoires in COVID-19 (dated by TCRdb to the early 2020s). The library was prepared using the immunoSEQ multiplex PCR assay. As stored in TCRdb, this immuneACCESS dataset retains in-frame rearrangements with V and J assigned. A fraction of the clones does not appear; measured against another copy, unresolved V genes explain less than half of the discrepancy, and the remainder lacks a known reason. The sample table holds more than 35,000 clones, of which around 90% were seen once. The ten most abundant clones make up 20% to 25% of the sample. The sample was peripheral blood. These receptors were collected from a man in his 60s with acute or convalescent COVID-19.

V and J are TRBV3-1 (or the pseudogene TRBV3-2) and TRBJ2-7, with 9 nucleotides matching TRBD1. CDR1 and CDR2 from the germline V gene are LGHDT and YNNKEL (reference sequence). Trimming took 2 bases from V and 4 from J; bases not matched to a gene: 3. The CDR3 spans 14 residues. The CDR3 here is CASSQLDRGYEQYF. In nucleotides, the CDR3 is TGTGCCAGCAGCCAATTGGACAGGGGTTACGAGCAGTACTTC.

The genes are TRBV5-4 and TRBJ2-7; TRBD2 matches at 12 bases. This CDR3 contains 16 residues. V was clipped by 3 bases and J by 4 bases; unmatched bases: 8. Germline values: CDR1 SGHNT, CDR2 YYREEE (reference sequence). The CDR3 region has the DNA TGTGCCAGCAGCTCCCCGACTAGCGGGAGAGTTTACGAGCAGTACTTC. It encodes CASSSPTSGRVYEQYF.

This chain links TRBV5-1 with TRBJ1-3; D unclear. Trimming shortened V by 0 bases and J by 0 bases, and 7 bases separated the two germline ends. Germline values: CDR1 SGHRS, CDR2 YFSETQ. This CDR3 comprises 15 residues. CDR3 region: CASSLVSNSGNTIYF. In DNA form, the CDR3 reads TGCGCCAGCAGCTTGGTGTCAAACTCTGGAAACACCATATATTTT.

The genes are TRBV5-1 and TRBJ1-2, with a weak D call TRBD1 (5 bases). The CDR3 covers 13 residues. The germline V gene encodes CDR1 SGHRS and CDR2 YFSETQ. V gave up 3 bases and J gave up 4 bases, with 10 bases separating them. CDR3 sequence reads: CASSSRTIYGYTF. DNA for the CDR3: TGCGCCAGCAGCTCGAGGACAATCTATGGCTACACCTTC.

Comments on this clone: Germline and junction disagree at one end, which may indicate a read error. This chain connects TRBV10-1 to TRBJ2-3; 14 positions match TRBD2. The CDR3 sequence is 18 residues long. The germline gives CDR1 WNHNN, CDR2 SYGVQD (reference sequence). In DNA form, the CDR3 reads TGCGCCAGCACTGAGGGACTAGCGGGAGTAGGGGGCACAGATACGCAGTATTTT. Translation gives CASTEGLAGVGGTDTQYF.

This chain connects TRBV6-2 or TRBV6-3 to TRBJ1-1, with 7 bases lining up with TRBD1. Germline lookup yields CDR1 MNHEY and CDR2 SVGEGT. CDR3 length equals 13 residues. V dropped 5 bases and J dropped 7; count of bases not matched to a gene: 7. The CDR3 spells CASSDYRDSEAFF. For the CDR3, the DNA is TGTGCCAGCAGTGACTATCGGGACAGTGAAGCTTTCTTT.

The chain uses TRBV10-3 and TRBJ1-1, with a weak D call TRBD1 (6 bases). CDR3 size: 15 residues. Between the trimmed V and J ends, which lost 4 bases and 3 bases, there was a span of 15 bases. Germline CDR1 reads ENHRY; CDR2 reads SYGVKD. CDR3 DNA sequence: TGTGCCATCAGTGTTGCAGGGGTTCGAGACACTGAAGCTTTCTTT. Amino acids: CAISVAGVRDTEAFF.

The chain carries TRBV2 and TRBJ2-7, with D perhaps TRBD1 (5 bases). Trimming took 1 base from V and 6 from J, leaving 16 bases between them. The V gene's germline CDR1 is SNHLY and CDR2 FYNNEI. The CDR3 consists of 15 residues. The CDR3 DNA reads TGTGCCAGCAGTGAAGGGGGCAAAGCCAAGGCCGAGCAGTACGTC. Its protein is CASSEGGKAKAEQYV.

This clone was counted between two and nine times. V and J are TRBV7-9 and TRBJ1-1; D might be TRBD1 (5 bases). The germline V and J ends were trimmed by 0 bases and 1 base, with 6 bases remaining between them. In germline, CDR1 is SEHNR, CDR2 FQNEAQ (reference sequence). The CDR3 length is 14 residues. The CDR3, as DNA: TGTGCCAGCAGCTTAGCGCAGGGGAACACTGAAGCTTTCTTT. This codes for CASSLAQGNTEAFF.

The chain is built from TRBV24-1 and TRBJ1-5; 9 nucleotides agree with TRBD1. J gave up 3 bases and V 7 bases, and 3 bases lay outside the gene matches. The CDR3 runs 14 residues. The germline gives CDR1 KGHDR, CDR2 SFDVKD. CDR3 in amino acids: CATRGTGNNQPQHF. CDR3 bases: TGTGCCACCAGGGGGACAGGGAACAATCAGCCCCAGCATTTT.

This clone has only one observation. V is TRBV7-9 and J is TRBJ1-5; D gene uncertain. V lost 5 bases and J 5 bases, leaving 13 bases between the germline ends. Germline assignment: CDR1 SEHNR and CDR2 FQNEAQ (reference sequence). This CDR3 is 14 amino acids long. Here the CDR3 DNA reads TGTGCCAGCAGCCTCACTTTTGATGATCAGCCCCAGCATTTT. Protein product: CASSLTFDDQPQHF.

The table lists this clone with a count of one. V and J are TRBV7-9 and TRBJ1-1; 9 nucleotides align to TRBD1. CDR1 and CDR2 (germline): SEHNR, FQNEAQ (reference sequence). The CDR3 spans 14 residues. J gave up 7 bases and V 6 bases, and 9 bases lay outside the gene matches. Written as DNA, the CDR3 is TGTGCCAGCAGGATGGGACAGGGATATAATGAAGCTTTCTTT. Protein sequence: CASRMGQGYNEAFF.

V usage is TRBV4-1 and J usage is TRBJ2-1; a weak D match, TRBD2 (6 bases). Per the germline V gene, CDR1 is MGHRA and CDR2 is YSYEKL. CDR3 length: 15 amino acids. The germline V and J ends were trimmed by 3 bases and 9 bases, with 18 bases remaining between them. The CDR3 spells CASSHPGAGVGEQFF. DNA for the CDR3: TGCGCCAGCAGCCACCCGGGAGCAGGTGTTGGTGAGCAGTTCTTC.